These 7 T cell receptor beta chains were sequenced from one sample in a study of blood T cells in healthy people across ages (dated by TCRdb to between 2014 and 2017). The library was made by 5' RACE. Sequencing instrument: Illumina HiSeq 2500. A second PCR of roughly 7 to 11 cycles was performed with a sample-barcoded 5' primer and a J-beta primer mix. The public reads were quality trimmed at Q25 with fastp and then assembled into clones with MiXCR by TCRdb, keeping productive beta chains. Rows are combined by CDR3 protein, so each entry shows the most common genes and DNA. Here the sample has approximately 1,000,000 distinct CDR3 sequences; over 35% occur a single time. The ten top clones hold approximately 20% of the sample. What was sequenced was blood. These receptors were collected from a woman aged 55-69 years in good health.

This clonotype was observed at least ten times. In DNA form, the CDR3 reads TGTGCCAGCGGACGGTTGGACGAGCAGTACTTC. This encodes CASGRLDEQYF. V gene TRBV6-6 combines with J gene TRBJ2-7; D remains ambiguous. V lost 8 bases and J lost 5, with 10 bases in between. CDR1 and CDR2 from the germline V gene are MNHNY and SVGAGI (reference sequence). The CDR3 totals 11 residues.

The rearrangement uses TRBV7-9 and TRBJ2-7; the D is unclear. The CDR3 is 14 residues long. Germline lookup yields CDR1 SEHNR and CDR2 FQNEAQ (reference sequence). Trimming took off 2 bases at V and 2 bases at J, with 10 bases between the two ends. CDR3 amino acids: CASSLPEAPYEQYF. The CDR3 DNA reads TGTGCCAGCAGCTTACCAGAGGCCCCCTACGAGCAGTACTTC.

The gene calls are TRBV29-1 and TRBJ1-2; D might be TRBD1 (5 bases). The germline gives CDR1 SQVTM, CDR2 ANQGSEA. V lost 3 bases and J lost 8, with 16 bases in between. The CDR3 is made up of 13 amino acids. The CDR3 reads CSVDWGLPGGYTF. CDR3 DNA: TGCAGCGTTGATTGGGGCCTCCCGGGGGGCTACACCTTC.

This clonotype was seen more than once but under ten times. The chain recombines TRBV20-1 with TRBJ2-3; the D gene is possibly TRBD2 (6 bases). Between the trimmed V and J ends, which lost 6 bases and 12 bases, there was a span of 28 bases. This CDR3 contains 15 residues. CDR1 and CDR2 from the germline V gene are DFQATT and SNEGSKA (reference sequence). The CDR3 sequence is CSAQSGEGLALEQYF. The CDR3 DNA sequence: TGCAGTGCCCAGAGTGGGGAAGGTCTAGCGCTTGAACAGTATTTT.

This clonotype was counted a few times. J is TRBJ2-1 and V is TRBV21-1; TRBD2 reflects the table's D call only, with no check against the DNA. TRBV21-1 is described as a pseudogene. The CDR3 runs 15 residues. Written as DNA, the CDR3 is TGTGCCAGCAGCAAAACCTCCTTCTCGTACAATGAGCAGTTCTTC. Translation gives CASSKTSFSYNEQFF.

The chain combines TRBV6-1 with TRBJ1-1; D unresolved. The CDR3 covers 13 residues. CDR1 and CDR2 from the germline V gene are MNHNS and SASEGT. The germline V and J ends were trimmed by 8 bases and 0 bases, with 10 bases remaining between them. The CDR3, as DNA: TGTGCCAGCCGTGTAGCGCTGAACACTGAAGCTTTCTTT. It encodes CASRVALNTEAFF.

This chain connects TRBV20-1 to TRBJ2-3; TRBD1 aligns across 8 bases. CDR1 and CDR2 (germline): DFQATT, SNEGSKA (reference sequence). The CDR3 is made up of 15 amino acids. Trimming at V came to 6 bases and at J to 0 bases, leaving 8 bases not matched to a gene. CDR3 DNA sequence: TGCAGTGCAAATGGACAGGGACTTAGCACAGATACGCAGTATTTT. Translation: CSANGQGLSTDTQYF.